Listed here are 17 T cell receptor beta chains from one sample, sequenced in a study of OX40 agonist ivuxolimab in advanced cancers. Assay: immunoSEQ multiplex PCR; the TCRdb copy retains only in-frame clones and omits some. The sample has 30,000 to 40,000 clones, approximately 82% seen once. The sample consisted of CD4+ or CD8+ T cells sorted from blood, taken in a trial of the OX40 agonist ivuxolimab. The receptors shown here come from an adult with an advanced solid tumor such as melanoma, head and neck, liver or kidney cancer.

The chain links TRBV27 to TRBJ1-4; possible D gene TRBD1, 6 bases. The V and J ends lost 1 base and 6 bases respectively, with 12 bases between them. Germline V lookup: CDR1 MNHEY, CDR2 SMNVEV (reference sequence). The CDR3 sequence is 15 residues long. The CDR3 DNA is TGTGCCAGCAGTTTATACAGGGATCGGCATGAAAAACTGTTTTTT. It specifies CASSLYRDRHEKLFF.

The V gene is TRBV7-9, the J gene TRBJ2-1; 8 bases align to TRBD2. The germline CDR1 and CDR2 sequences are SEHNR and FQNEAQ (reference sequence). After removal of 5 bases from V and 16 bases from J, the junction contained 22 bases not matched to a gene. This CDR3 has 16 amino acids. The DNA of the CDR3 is TGTGCCAGCAGCCCCTTTCGCGGGAGGCCTCTCACAGGAACCTTCTTC. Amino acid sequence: CASSPFRGRPLTGTFF.

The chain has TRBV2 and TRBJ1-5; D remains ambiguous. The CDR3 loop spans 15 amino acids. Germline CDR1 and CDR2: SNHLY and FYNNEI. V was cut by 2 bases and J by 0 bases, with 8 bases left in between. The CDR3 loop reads CASSERRNSNQPQHF. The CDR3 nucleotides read TGTGCCAGCAGTGAAAGGCGGAATAGCAATCAGCCCCAGCATTTT.

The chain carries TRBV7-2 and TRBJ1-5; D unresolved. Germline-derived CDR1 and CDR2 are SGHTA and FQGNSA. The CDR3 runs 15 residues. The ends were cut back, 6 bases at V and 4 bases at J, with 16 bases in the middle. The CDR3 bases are TGTGCCAGCAGTATGGAACTAGTGGGGAATCAGCCCCAGCATTTT. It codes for CASSMELVGNQPQHF.

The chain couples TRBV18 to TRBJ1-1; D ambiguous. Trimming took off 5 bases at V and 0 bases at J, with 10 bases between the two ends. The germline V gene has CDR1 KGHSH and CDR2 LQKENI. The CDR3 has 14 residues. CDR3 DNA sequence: TGTGCCAGCTCAGGCGCTTCGGTGAACACTGAAGCTTTCTTT. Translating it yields CASSGASVNTEAFF.

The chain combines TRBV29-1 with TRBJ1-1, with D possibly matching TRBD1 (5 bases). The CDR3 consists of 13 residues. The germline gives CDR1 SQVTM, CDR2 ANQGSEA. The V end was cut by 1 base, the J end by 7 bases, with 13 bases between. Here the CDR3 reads CSVEVGGDGEAFF. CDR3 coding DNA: TGCAGCGTTGAAGTCGGGGGGGACGGTGAAGCTTTCTTT.

The CDR3 sequence is CASSQGGLLQETQYF. CDR3 sequence (DNA): TGCGCCAGCAGCCAAGGTGGACTGCTTCAAGAGACCCAGTACTTC. This chain connects TRBV4-1 to TRBJ2-5; a possible D gene is TRBD2 (5 bases). Per germline, CDR1 MGHRA and CDR2 YSYEKL. The CDR3 sequence is 15 residues long. V lost 1 base, J lost 2 bases, and 11 bases lay in between.

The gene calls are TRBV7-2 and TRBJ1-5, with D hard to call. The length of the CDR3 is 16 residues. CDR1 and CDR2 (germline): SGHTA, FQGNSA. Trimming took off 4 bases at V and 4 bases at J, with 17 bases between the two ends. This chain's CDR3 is CASSYDTLAENQPQHF. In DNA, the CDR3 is TGTGCCAGCAGCTATGATACACTGGCTGAAAATCAGCCCCAGCATTTT.

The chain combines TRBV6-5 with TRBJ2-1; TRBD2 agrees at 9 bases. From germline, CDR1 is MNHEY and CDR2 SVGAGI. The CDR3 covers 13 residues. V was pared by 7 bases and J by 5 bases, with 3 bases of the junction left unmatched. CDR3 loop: CASKSSGNNEQFF. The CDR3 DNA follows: TGTGCCAGCAAGTCTAGCGGGAACAATGAGCAGTTCTTC.

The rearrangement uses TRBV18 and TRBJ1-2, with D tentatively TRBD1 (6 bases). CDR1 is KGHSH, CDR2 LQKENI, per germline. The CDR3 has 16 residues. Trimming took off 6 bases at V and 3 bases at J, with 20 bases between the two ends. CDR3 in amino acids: CASSPSVQGGYYGYTF. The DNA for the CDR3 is TGTGCCAGCTCCCCCTCGGTACAGGGAGGATACTATGGCTACACCTTC.

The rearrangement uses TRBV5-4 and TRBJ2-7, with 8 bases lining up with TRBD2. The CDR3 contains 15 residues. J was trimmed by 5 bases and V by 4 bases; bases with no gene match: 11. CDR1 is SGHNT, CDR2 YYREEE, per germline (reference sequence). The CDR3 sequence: CASSQPGLVINEQYF. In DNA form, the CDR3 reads TGTGCCAGCAGCCAACCGGGACTAGTGATCAACGAGCAGTACTTC.

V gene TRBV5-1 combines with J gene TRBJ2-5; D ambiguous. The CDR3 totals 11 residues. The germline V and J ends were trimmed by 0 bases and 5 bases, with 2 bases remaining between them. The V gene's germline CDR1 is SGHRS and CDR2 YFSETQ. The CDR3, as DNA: TGCGCCAGCAGCTTGGATGAGACCCAGTACTTC. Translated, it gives CASSLDETQYF.

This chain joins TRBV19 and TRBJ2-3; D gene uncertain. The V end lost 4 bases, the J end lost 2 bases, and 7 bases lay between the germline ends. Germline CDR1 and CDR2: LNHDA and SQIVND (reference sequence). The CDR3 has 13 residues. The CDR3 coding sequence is TGTGCCAGTAGTACCCCGGACACAGATACGCAGTATTTT. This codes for CASSTPDTDTQYF.

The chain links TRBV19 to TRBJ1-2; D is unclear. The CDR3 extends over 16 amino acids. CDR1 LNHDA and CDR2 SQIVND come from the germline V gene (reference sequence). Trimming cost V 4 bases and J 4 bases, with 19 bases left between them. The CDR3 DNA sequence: TGTGCCAGTAGTAGGGAGGACTCAAACGGGATCTATGGCTACACCTTC. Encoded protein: CASSREDSNGIYGYTF.

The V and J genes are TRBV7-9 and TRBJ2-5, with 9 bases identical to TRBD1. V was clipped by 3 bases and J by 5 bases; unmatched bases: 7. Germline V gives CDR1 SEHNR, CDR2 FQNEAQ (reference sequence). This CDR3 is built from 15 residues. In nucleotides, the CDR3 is TGTGCCAGCAGCTTCACAGGGGGCGTCGGGGAGACCCAGTACTTC. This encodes CASSFTGGVGETQYF.

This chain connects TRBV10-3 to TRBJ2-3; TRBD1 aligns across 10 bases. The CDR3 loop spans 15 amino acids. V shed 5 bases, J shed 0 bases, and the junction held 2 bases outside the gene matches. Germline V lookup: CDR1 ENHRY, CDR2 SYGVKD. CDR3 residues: CAISPTGGSTDTQYF. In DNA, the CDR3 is TGTGCCATCAGTCCGACAGGGGGCAGCACAGATACGCAGTATTTT.

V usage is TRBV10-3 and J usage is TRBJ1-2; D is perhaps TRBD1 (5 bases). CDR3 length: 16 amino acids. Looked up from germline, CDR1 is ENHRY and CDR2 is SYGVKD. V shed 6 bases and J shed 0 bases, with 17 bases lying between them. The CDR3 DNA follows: TGTGCCATCAGACCTCTGGGAGGGGCAGCTAACTATGGCTACACCTTC. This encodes CAIRPLGGAANYGYTF.